The 22 T cell receptor beta chains in this list originate from one sample, sequenced in a study of blood T cell repertoires in COVID-19. Data came from immunoSEQ multiplex PCR; TCRdb stores just in-frame clones and leaves some out. The sample lists 190,000 or so clones, about 89% occurring once. The sample consisted of PBMCs or T cells enriched from blood (not recorded which). These receptors originate from a woman aged 18-35 years who had recovered from COVID-19.

CDR3 coding DNA: TGTGCCAGCAGTCTTACCTACTCGACAGGGGGCCGCACAGATACGCAGTATTTT. It specifies CASSLTYSTGGRTDTQYF. The chain uses TRBV28 and TRBJ2-3; 10 bases line up with TRBD1. The CDR3 length is 18 residues. Germline V lookup: CDR1 MDHEN, CDR2 SYDVKM. V was clipped by 5 bases and J by 1 base; unmatched bases: 12.

The V gene is TRBV5-1, the J gene TRBJ1-1; 8 bases line up with TRBD1. This CDR3 is built from 17 residues. In germline, CDR1 is SGHRS, CDR2 YFSETQ. With 0 bases clipped from V and 0 bases from J, the junction kept 7 bases outside the gene matches. CDR3 nucleotides: TGCGCCAGCAGCTTGGGGGGACAGGCCCTGCTGAACACTGAAGCTTTCTTT. Translation: CASSLGGQALLNTEAFF.

The chain carries TRBV24-1 and TRBJ2-3; TRBD2 agrees at 9 bases. V shed 3 bases, J shed 2 bases, and the junction held 5 bases outside the gene matches. The germline V gene encodes CDR1 KGHDR and CDR2 SFDVKD. The CDR3 is made up of 16 amino acids. This chain's CDR3 is CATSDRLAGPTDTQYF. The CDR3 DNA sequence: TGTGCCACCAGTGATAGGCTAGCGGGGCCCACAGATACGCAGTATTTT.

J is TRBJ1-2 and V is TRBV24-1; a weak D match, TRBD1 (5 bases). V was cut by 6 bases and J by 4 bases, with 11 bases left in between. Germline V lookup: CDR1 KGHDR, CDR2 SFDVKD. This CDR3 comprises 13 residues. The CDR3: CATSPGHAYGYTF. The CDR3 coding sequence is TGTGCCACCAGTCCTGGACACGCCTATGGCTACACCTTC.

The chain employs TRBV9 and TRBJ2-3, with TRBD2 matching over 11 bases. Germline V gene sequence: CDR1 SGDLS, CDR2 YYNGEE. The V segment lost 3 bases and the J segment 2 bases; nucleotides outside the gene matches: 5. This CDR3 is built from 16 residues. CDR3 sequence (DNA): TGTGCCAGCAGCGAGGGGACTAGCGGCTACACAGATACGCAGTATTTT. This codes for CASSEGTSGYTDTQYF.

The chain recombines TRBV4-2 with TRBJ1-1; D call uncertain. The CDR3 runs 14 residues. Germline-derived CDR1 and CDR2 are LGHNA and YNFKEQ. Trimming left V 0 bases short and J 4 bases short, with 9 bases between. The CDR3 bases are TGTGCCAGCAGCCAAGATAGCGGGTTCACTGAAGCTTTCTTT. As protein: CASSQDSGFTEAFF.

The chain uses TRBV28 and TRBJ1-2; D perhaps matches TRBD1 (6 bases). Germline assignment: CDR1 MDHEN and CDR2 SYDVKM. The CDR3 spans 14 residues. The V and J ends lost 2 bases and 4 bases respectively, with 11 bases between them. CDR3 sequence (DNA): TGTGCCAGCAGTTTAGGGGAGGGGGTCTATGGCTACACCTTC. This gives the protein CASSLGEGVYGYTF.

This chain links TRBV4-1 with TRBJ1-2; 9 bases map to TRBD1. Trimming cost V 1 base and J 2 bases; bases outside gene matches: 8. Germline V gives CDR1 MGHRA, CDR2 YSYEKL. This CDR3 region has 17 residues. The CDR3 loop is CASSQGGGQGRNYGYTF. The DNA of the CDR3 is TGCGCCAGCAGCCAAGGTGGGGGACAGGGAAGGAACTATGGCTACACCTTC.

The rearrangement joins TRBV5-1 to TRBJ2-7; D is unresolved. Germline V gene lookup returns CDR1 SGHRS and CDR2 YFSETQ. V was pared by 6 bases and J by 3 bases, with 7 bases between. This CDR3 is built from 11 residues. This CDR3 reads CASTANYEQYF. The CDR3 DNA reads TGCGCCAGCACAGCGAACTACGAGCAGTACTTC.

The chain joins TRBV28 to TRBJ1-1; D is possibly TRBD1 (5 bases). Trimming shortened V by 4 bases and J by 1 base, and 13 bases separated the two germline ends. The CDR3 totals 15 residues. CDR1 MDHEN and CDR2 SYDVKM come from the germline V gene. For the CDR3, the DNA is TGTGCCAGCAGTTCCTCAGGGCGAGGGAACACTGAAGCTTTCTTT. Protein product: CASSSSGRGNTEAFF.

V usage is TRBV27 and J usage is TRBJ2-4; 8 bases align to TRBD2. The trim removed 8 bases at V and 9 bases at J, leaving 9 bases unmatched. The CDR3 consists of 13 residues. From germline, CDR1 is MNHEY and CDR2 SMNVEV (reference sequence). The CDR3 nucleotides read TGTGCCAGCCAGTGGGCGGGAGGTACCATTCAGTACTTC. Its protein is CASQWAGGTIQYF.

The genes are TRBV2 and TRBJ1-4; TRBD1 is a possible D gene (6 bases). Germline CDR1 is SNHLY and CDR2 is FYNNEI. Between the trimmed V and J ends, which lost 10 bases and 4 bases, there was a span of 16 bases. The length of the CDR3 is 14 residues. CDR3 DNA sequence: TGTGCCAACCTGGGGGGGGCCGTTAATGAAAAACTGTTTTTT. Translating gives CANLGGAVNEKLFF.

The chain combines TRBV2 with TRBJ1-2, with TRBD1 matching over 7 bases. With 0 bases clipped from V and 5 bases from J, the junction kept 3 bases outside the gene matches. CDR1 and CDR2 from the germline V gene are SNHLY and FYNNEI. The CDR3 length is 14 residues. CDR3: CASSEALQGYGYTF. The CDR3 region has the DNA TGTGCCAGCAGTGAAGCGTTACAGGGGTATGGCTACACCTTC.

The chain combines TRBV10-1 with TRBJ1-3; D uncertain. CDR1 is WNHNN, CDR2 SYGVQD, per germline (reference sequence). The CDR3 loop spans 15 amino acids. Trimming left V 3 bases short and J 0 bases short, with 9 bases between. CDR3 region: CASSENLISGNTIYF. CDR3 coding DNA: TGCGCCAGCAGTGAAAACTTGATCTCTGGAAACACCATATATTTT.

This rearrangement joins TRBV11-2 to TRBJ2-3; no clear D gene. V was trimmed by 4 bases and J by 3 bases, leaving 5 bases between them. Germline assignment: CDR1 SGHAT and CDR2 FQNNGV. CDR3 length: 12 residues. The CDR3 coding sequence is TGTGCCAGCAGCTCCACTACAGATACGCAGTATTTT. Translated, it gives CASSSTTDTQYF.

V gene TRBV30 combines with J gene TRBJ2-5; the match to TRBD2 covers 7 bases. V was clipped by 5 bases and J by 5 bases; unmatched bases: 5. The germline V gene encodes CDR1 GTSNPN and CDR2 SVGIG (reference sequence). This CDR3 spans 12 amino acids. This CDR3 is CAWGTSAETQYF. The DNA for the CDR3 is TGTGCCTGGGGAACTAGCGCGGAGACCCAGTACTTC.

The chain combines TRBV27 with TRBJ2-1; D is uncertain. V shed 3 bases and J shed 0 bases, with 9 bases lying between them. This CDR3 is 15 amino acids long. CDR1 MNHEY and CDR2 SMNVEV come from the germline V gene (reference sequence). This CDR3 is CASSLGSRSYNEQFF. In DNA, the CDR3 is TGTGCCAGCAGTTTGGGTAGCCGCTCCTACAATGAGCAGTTCTTC.

The genes are TRBV3-1 (or the pseudogene TRBV3-2) and TRBJ1-1; TRBD1 is a possible D gene (6 bases). Germline assignment: CDR1 LGHDT and CDR2 YNNKEL (reference sequence). The V end lost 3 bases, the J end lost 4 bases, and 15 bases lay between the germline ends. The CDR3 spans 15 residues. CDR3 nucleotides: TGTGCCAGCAGCCACGGTTCACAGGGTACCACTGAAGCTTTCTTT. It specifies CASSHGSQGTTEAFF.

This clone was counted once. In the same sample, other DNA sequences code for this CDR3. The J gene is TRBJ1-6, the V gene TRBV5-1; D may be TRBD1 (5 bases). The ends were cut back, 0 bases at V and 7 bases at J, with 8 bases in the middle. The germline V gene encodes CDR1 SGHRS and CDR2 YFSETQ. The CDR3 extends over 14 amino acids. CDR3 nucleotides: TGCGCCAGCAGCTTGGGGCAGGGAAATTCACCCCTCCACTTT. Amino acids: CASSLGQGNSPLHF.

The chain carries TRBV4-2 and TRBJ2-5; 11 bases are shared with TRBD1. J lost 5 bases, V lost 1 base, and 12 bases had no gene match. The CDR3 sequence is 18 residues long. The germline gives CDR1 LGHNA, CDR2 YNFKEQ. CDR3 coding DNA: TGTGCCAGCAGCCAAGTTATGACACCGGGACAGGGGGAGGAGACCCAGTACTTC. It yields the protein CASSQVMTPGQGEETQYF.

The rearrangement uses TRBV5-1 and TRBJ1-4, with 9 bases that match TRBD1. Per the germline V gene, CDR1 is SGHRS and CDR2 is YFSETQ. CDR3 length equals 15 residues. With V trimmed by 0 bases and J by 5 bases, 2 bases remained unmatched. CDR3: CASSLGGTGNEKLFF. In DNA, the CDR3 is TGCGCCAGCAGCTTGGGTGGGACAGGGAATGAAAAACTGTTTTTT.

The genes are TRBV5-1 and TRBJ1-2; TRBD1 matches at 12 bases. Losses at the gene ends were 4 bases for V and 6 bases for J; bases not matched to a gene: 4. The CDR3 consists of 14 residues. Germline CDR1 and CDR2: SGHRS and YFSETQ. The CDR3 DNA reads as TGCGCCAGCAGCGTCGGGACAGGGGGCCATGGCTACACCTTC. Translated: CASSVGTGGHGYTF.